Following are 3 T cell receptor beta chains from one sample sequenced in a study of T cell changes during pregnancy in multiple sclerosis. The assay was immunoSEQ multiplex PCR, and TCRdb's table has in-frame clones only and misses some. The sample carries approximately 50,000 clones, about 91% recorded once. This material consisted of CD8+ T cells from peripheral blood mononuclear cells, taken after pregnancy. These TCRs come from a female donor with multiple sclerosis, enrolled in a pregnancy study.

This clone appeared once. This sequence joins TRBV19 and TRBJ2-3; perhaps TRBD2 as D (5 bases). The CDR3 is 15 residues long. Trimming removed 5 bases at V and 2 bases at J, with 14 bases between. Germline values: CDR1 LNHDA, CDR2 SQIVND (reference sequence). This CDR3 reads CASSFGEGPTDTQYF. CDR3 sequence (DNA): TGTGCCAGTAGTTTCGGGGAAGGGCCCACAGATACGCAGTATTTT.

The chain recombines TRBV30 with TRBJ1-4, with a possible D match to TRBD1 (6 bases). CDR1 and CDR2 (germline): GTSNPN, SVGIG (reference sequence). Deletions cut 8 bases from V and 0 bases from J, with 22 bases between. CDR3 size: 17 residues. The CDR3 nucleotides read TGTGCCGGGACCCTGGACAGAATCGATGCAACTAATGAAAAACTGTTTTTT. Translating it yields CAGTLDRIDATNEKLFF.

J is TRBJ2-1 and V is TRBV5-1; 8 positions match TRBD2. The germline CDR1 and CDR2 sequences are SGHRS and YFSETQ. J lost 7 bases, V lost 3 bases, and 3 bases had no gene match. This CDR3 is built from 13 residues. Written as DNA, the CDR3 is TGCGCCAGCAGCTGGAGCGGGGGAAATGAGCAGTTCTTC. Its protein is CASSWSGGNEQFF.